Listed below are T cell receptor beta chains from one sample, sequenced in a study of human T cells and chemical hapten exposure. A single record per CDR3 protein comes from TCRdb applying MiXCR to the RACE reads. The profile shows 130,000 or so distinct CDR3 sequences, about 8.2% of them singletons. Sequencing used whole blood. The receptors here all came from a male donor in good health. Some clones in this sample may be carry-over from other donors' samples. CDR3s include the opening cysteine and the closing phenylalanine or tryptophan. A D gene is named only where the DNA matches it firmly. Some rows have no size entry. The others give once, few or many, or a class for an expanded clone.

clone_size | cdr3_length | j_call | d_call | v_call | cdr3_aa | cdr3_nt
few | 13 | TRBJ2-7 | NA | TRBV19 | CASSIGTYYEQYF | TGTGCCAGTAGTATAGGCACTTACTACGAGCAGTACTTC
NA | 13 | TRBJ1-1 | NA | TRBV7-2 | CASSAIMNTEAFF | TGTGCCAGCAGCGCCATCATGAACACTGAAGCTTTCTTT
NA | 14 | TRBJ1-5 | NA | TRBV2 | CASSDRYSNQPQHF | TGTGCCAGCAGTGACCGGTATAGCAATCAGCCCCAGCATTTT
many | 15 | TRBJ1-3 | NA | TRBV27 | CASSSQGSSGNTIYF | TGTGCCAGCAGTTCACAGGGATCCTCTGGAAACACCATATATTTT
NA | 13 | TRBJ2-4 | NA | TRBV5-4 | CASSGEAGSIQYF | TGTGCCAGCAGCGGGGAGGCGGGTAGCATTCAGTACTTC
few | 17 | TRBJ1-2 | NA | TRBV27 | CASSLVGSDFAFYGYTF | TGTGCCAGCAGTTTGGTGGGGTCCGACTTTGCTTTCTATGGCTACACCTTC
few | 17 | TRBJ2-5 | NA | TRBV29-1 | CSVDIITDQAIQETQYF | TGCAGCGTTGATATCATCACGGACCAAGCGATCCAAGAGACCCAGTACTTC
many | 14 | TRBJ1-1 | TRBD1 | TRBV27 | CATLRTGMNTEAFF | TGTGCCACCCTACGGACAGGGATGAACACTGAAGCTTTCTTT
few | 14 | TRBJ2-1 | TRBD1 | TRBV27 | CASSLSTGLGEQFF | TGTGCCAGCAGTTTATCGACAGGGTTAGGTGAGCAGTTCTTC
NA | 12 | TRBJ1-1 | NA | TRBV20-1 | CSARPGPTEAFF | TGCAGTGCCCGTCCAGGGCCCACTGAAGCTTTCTTT
NA | 12 | TRBJ2-7 | NA | TRBV10-1 | CASSELSYEQYF | TGCGCCAGCAGTGAGCTGTCCTACGAGCAGTACTTC
NA | 16 | TRBJ2-2 | TRBD1 | TRBV20-1 | CSARDRTGFDTWELFF | TGCAGTGCCCGAGACCGGACAGGGTTCGACACCTGGGAGCTGTTTTTT
NA | 13 | TRBJ1-2 | NA | TRBV18 | CASSPEAGPGYTF | TGTGCCAGCTCACCAGAAGCCGGGCCTGGCTACACCTTC
few | 13 | TRBJ1-2 | NA | TRBV30 | CAWSAGGTYGYTF | TGTGCCTGGAGTGCGGGGGGCACCTATGGCTACACCTTC
few | 14 | TRBJ2-3 | TRBD1 | TRBV5-1 | CASSSGQGGDTQYF | TGCGCCAGCAGCTCGGGACAGGGCGGTGATACGCAGTATTTT
NA | 15 | TRBJ2-5 | TRBD1 | TRBV12-5 | CASGGSRGPQETQYF | TGTGCTAGTGGCGGGAGCAGGGGGCCCCAAGAGACCCAGTACTTC
few | 14 | TRBJ2-2 | TRBD1 | TRBV28 | CASSSWTGTGELFF | TGTGCCAGCAGTTCCTGGACAGGGACCGGGGAGCTGTTTTTT
few | 15 | TRBJ2-7 | NA | TRBV12-3/TRBV12-4 | CASSRTVGGSYEQYF | TGTGCCAGCAGTAGGACAGTCGGCGGCTCGTACGAGCAGTACTTC
few | 18 | TRBJ2-3 | TRBD2 | TRBV19 | CASSPGLAGGVYTDTQYF | TGTGCCAGTAGTCCGGGACTAGCGGGAGGGGTTTACACAGATACGCAGTATTTT
many | 15 | TRBJ1-1 | TRBD1 | TRBV7-9 | CASSLDDRGNTEAFF | TGTGCCAGCAGCTTAGACGACAGGGGTAACACTGAAGCTTTCTTT
few | 18 | TRBJ2-1 | TRBD2 | TRBV27 | CASSFTVGLGSGYNEQFF | TGTGCCAGCAGTTTCACCGTGGGACTAGGATCGGGCTACAATGAGCAGTTCTTC
NA | 17 | TRBJ2-1 | NA | TRBV14 | CASSQEDLSPSYNEQFF | TGTGCCAGCAGCCAAGAGGATCTGTCACCCTCCTACAATGAGCAGTTCTTC
NA | 15 | TRBJ1-6 | TRBD1 | TRBV7-6 | CASSSGTGENSPLHF | TGTGCCAGCAGCTCCGGGACAGGGGAAAATTCACCCCTCCACTTT
NA | 15 | TRBJ1-3 | TRBD1 | TRBV7-7 | CASSPGQGIGNTIYF | TGTGCCAGCAGCCCGGGACAGGGGATTGGAAACACCATATATTTT
many | 17 | TRBJ2-1 | NA | TRBV30 | CAWSGTFFPSSYNEQFF | TGTGCCTGGAGTGGGACTTTCTTTCCAAGCTCCTACAATGAGCAGTTCTTC
many | 16 | TRBJ2-5 | NA | TRBV12-3/TRBV12-4 | CASSLRMGLGQETQYF | TGTGCCAGCAGTTTACGGATGGGTCTGGGGCAAGAGACCCAGTACTTC
many | 16 | TRBJ1-6 | NA | TRBV2 | CASSKTDSSYNSPLHF | TGTGCCAGCAGTAAAACCGACAGCTCCTATAATTCACCCCTCCACTTT
NA | 19 | TRBJ2-3 | NA | TRBV20-1 | CSARDLGAMLAGATDTQYF | TGCAGTGCTAGAGATCTGGGGGCGATGTTGGCGGGGGCCACAGATACGCAGTATTTT
NA | 14 | TRBJ2-5 | NA | TRBV12-3/TRBV12-4 | CASSLASAQETQYF | TGTGCCAGCAGTTTGGCTAGCGCACAAGAGACCCAGTACTTC
NA | 16 | TRBJ1-5 | NA | TRBV4-1 | CASSQEPGNSNQPQHF | TGCGCCAGCAGCCAAGAACCGGGGAACAGCAATCAGCCCCAGCATTTT
few | 18 | TRBJ2-1 | TRBD2 | TRBV20-1 | CSANKFGRAGAAYNEQFF | TGCAGTGCTAACAAATTCGGGAGGGCGGGAGCCGCCTACAATGAGCAGTTCTTC
few | 14 | TRBJ1-2 | NA | TRBV19 | CASSIGWADYGYTF | TGTGCCAGTAGTATCGGTTGGGCGGACTATGGCTACACCTTC
few | 13 | TRBJ2-7 | NA | TRBV5-1 | CASSLGASNEQYF | TGCGCCAGCAGCTTGGGGGCATCGAACGAGCAGTACTTC
NA | 16 | TRBJ1-1 | NA | TRBV9 | CASSVAGTDGGTEAFF | TGTGCCAGCAGCGTAGCAGGGACGGACGGCGGCACTGAAGCTTTCTTT
few | 15 | TRBJ2-5 | TRBD2 | TRBV20-1 | CSARDGTRAQETQYF | TGCAGTGCTAGGGACGGGACTAGAGCTCAAGAGACCCAGTACTTC
NA | 13 | TRBJ2-3 | NA | TRBV7-6 | CASSFTGGDTQYF | TGTGCCAGCAGCTTTACCGGAGGGGATACGCAGTATTTT
NA | 15 | TRBJ1-5 | NA | TRBV6-5 | CASRPERGRNQPQHF | TGTGCCAGCAGACCCGAGAGGGGTCGCAATCAGCCCCAGCATTTT
few | 14 | TRBJ1-4 | TRBD1 | TRBV5-4 | CASSLFDRDEKLFF | TGTGCCAGCAGCTTATTCGACAGGGATGAAAAACTGTTTTTT
many | 14 | TRBJ2-1 | TRBD2 | TRBV20-1 | CSVSSGAGDNEQFF | TGCAGTGTCTCGAGCGGAGCGGGAGACAATGAGCAGTTCTTC
NA | 11 | TRBJ1-6 | NA | TRBV12-5 | CASGPNSPLHF | TGTGCTAGTGGTCCCAATTCACCCCTCCACTTT
many | 15 | TRBJ1-2 | NA | TRBV29-1 | CSVAPRSTGLYGYTF | TGCAGCGTTGCCCCCCGGAGCACAGGGCTCTATGGCTACACCTTC
many | 13 | TRBJ2-7 | NA | TRBV4-3 | CASSQVFGDEQYF | TGCGCCAGCAGCCAGGTTTTTGGGGACGAGCAGTACTTC
NA | 13 | TRBJ1-2 | NA | TRBV6-6 | CASSEQGSYGYTF | TGTGCCAGCAGCGAACAGGGAAGCTATGGCTACACCTTC
few | 16 | TRBJ2-1 | TRBD2 | TRBV18 | CASSPQLAGGKNEQFF | TGTGCCAGCTCACCACAACTAGCGGGGGGTAAGAATGAGCAGTTCTTC
few | 16 | TRBJ2-2 | NA | TRBV10-3 | CAIRSPRDVNTGELFF | TGTGCCATCAGATCACCCCGGGACGTCAACACCGGGGAGCTGTTTTTT
many | 11 | TRBJ2-7 | NA | TRBV20-1 | CSAVGGVEQYF | TGCAGTGCTGTGGGGGGCGTAGAGCAGTACTTC